These 8 T cell receptor beta chains were all obtained from the same sample, sequenced in a study of cytomegalovirus exposure and HLA in healthy donors. Primers: 60 Vbeta forward and 13 Jbeta reverse. Assay: immunoSEQ multiplex PCR; the TCRdb copy retains only in-frame clones and omits some. The table records approximately 120,000 clones, about 86% of them present only once. Sequences were obtained from PBMCs. The receptors originated from a woman in her 30s in good health and CMV-seronegative.

The CDR3 spells CSVEIGVGGSDTEAFF. The CDR3, as DNA: TGCAGCGTCGAAATCGGGGTCGGGGGATCGGACACTGAAGCTTTCTTT. This chain joins TRBV29-1 and TRBJ1-1, with a tentative D call TRBD1 (5 bases). Germline-derived CDR1 and CDR2 are SQVTM and ANQGSEA. The CDR3 has 16 residues. Trimming left V 6 bases short and J 3 bases short, with 23 bases between.

The chain joins TRBV7-3 to TRBJ2-7; maybe TRBD2 (5 bases). The CDR3 extends over 13 amino acids. Germline V CDR1 and CDR2: SGHTA, FQGTGA. The V end lost 4 bases, the J end lost 3 bases, and 10 bases lay between the germline ends. The DNA for the CDR3 is TGTGCCAGCAGCTGGACTTTAGGCTACGAGCAGTACTTC. This encodes CASSWTLGYEQYF. The variable domain in full, with the rest retrieved from reference TRBV7-3 and TRBJ2-7, is GAGVSQTPSNKVTEKGKYVELRCDPISGHTALYWYRQSLGQGPEFLIYFQGTGAADDSGLPNDRFFAVRPEGSVSTLKIQRTERGDSAVYLCASSWTLGYEQYFGPGTRLTVT.

This chain links TRBV9 with TRBJ2-5, with TRBD2 matching 16 bases. CDR3 length equals 16 residues. CDR1 and CDR2 from the germline V gene are SGDLS and YYNGEE. Trimming cost V 4 bases and J 5 bases; bases outside gene matches: 5. DNA of the CDR3: TGTGCCAGCAGCCCCGGGACTAGCGGGAGGGCCGAGACCCAGTACTTC. It is translated as CASSPGTSGRAETQYF.

V usage is TRBV25-1 and J usage is TRBJ1-2, with D possibly TRBD1 on 6 matching bases. V shed 10 bases and J shed 8 bases, with 17 bases lying between them. Per germline, CDR1 MGHDK and CDR2 SYGVNS. The CDR3 spans 12 residues. The CDR3 nucleotides are TGTGCCACCGCGTCAGGGGTAGGGGGCTACACCTTC. Encoded protein: CATASGVGGYTF.

Written as DNA, the CDR3 is TGTGCCAGCACCTCACCGGCTAGCGGGAGAGCTACAGATACGCAGTATTTT. The encoded protein is CASTSPASGRATDTQYF. The chain carries TRBV7-9 and TRBJ2-3; the match to TRBD2 covers 10 bases. The CDR3 consists of 17 residues. Looked up from germline, CDR1 is SEHNR and CDR2 is FQNEAQ (reference sequence). The J segment lost 3 bases and the V segment lost 7 bases, leaving 13 bases of the junction unmatched.

The genes are TRBV10-3 and TRBJ2-7; TRBD1 matches at 9 bases. Trimming took 9 bases from V and 6 from J; bases not matched to a gene: 15. The CDR3 spans 15 residues. Germline V lookup: CDR1 ENHRY, CDR2 SYGVKD. The CDR3 protein is CAMELTGTGNGEQYF. CDR3 nucleotide sequence: TGTGCCATGGAGCTTACCGGGACAGGGAATGGCGAGCAGTACTTC.

The chain combines TRBV7-8 with TRBJ1-6, with a possible D match to TRBD1 (6 bases). Germline CDR1 and CDR2: SGHVS and FQNEAQ. The CDR3 has 17 residues. Trimming left V 0 bases short and J 5 bases short, with 14 bases between. The CDR3 spells CASSLAVFWTDNSPLHF. CDR3 coding DNA: TGTGCCAGCAGCTTAGCTGTGTTCTGGACAGATAATTCACCCCTCCACTTT.

The rearrangement links TRBV7-9 to TRBJ2-3, with 9 bases aligning to TRBD2. This CDR3 region has 15 residues. The germline V gene has CDR1 SEHNR and CDR2 FQNEAQ (reference sequence). The trim removed 2 bases at V and 6 bases at J, leaving 6 bases unmatched. The CDR3 loop is CASSLQGLAMDTQYF. In nucleotides, the CDR3 is TGTGCCAGCAGCTTACAAGGACTAGCGATGGATACGCAGTATTTT.